Following are 5 T cell receptor beta chains from one sample sequenced in a study of shared clonotypes between healthy human individuals. TCRdb's table, derived via immunoSEQ multiplex PCR, lists solely in-frame clones and lacks some. The table records nearly 600,000 clones, roughly 95% of them present only once. Positive CCR7 selection of CD45RO-negative cells yielded the naive CD8 cells, and terminally differentiated effector memory CD45RA+ cells were excluded. Sequenced input: naive CD8+ T cells sorted from blood. These TCRs come from a woman aged 25 to 45 in good health.

This clone has just one count. The gene calls are TRBV7-9 and TRBJ2-7; TRBD1 matches 7 bases. The germline V gene has CDR1 SEHNR and CDR2 FQNEAQ (reference sequence). V lost 3 bases to trimming and J lost 3 bases; unmatched junction nucleotides: 8. The CDR3 has 15 residues. The CDR3 spells CASSFHGDSNYEQYF. CDR3 coding DNA: TGTGCCAGCAGCTTCCACGGGGACAGTAACTACGAGCAGTACTTC.

V gene TRBV27 combines with J gene TRBJ2-7; 12 nucleotides match TRBD2. Germline CDR1 and CDR2: MNHEY and SMNVEV (reference sequence). The CDR3 length is 14 residues. After removal of 7 bases from V and 3 bases from J, the junction contained 4 bases not matched to a gene. For the CDR3, the DNA is TGTGCCAGCAACCCGGGACTAGCGGGCTACGAGCAGTACTTC. Encoded protein: CASNPGLAGYEQYF.

The chain carries TRBV19 and TRBJ2-1, with 12 bases fitting TRBD2. CDR1 and CDR2 from the germline V gene are LNHDA and SQIVND (reference sequence). This CDR3 spans 18 amino acids. V lost 5 bases to trimming and J lost 5 bases; unmatched junction nucleotides: 13. CDR3 nucleotide sequence: TGTGCCAGTAGTTCTCTACCCGGGACTAGCGGGCGGGACAATGAGCAGTTCTTC. This gives the protein CASSSLPGTSGRDNEQFF.

V is TRBV10-3 and J is TRBJ1-2; no definite D call. The CDR3 loop spans 12 amino acids. Germline V lookup: CDR1 ENHRY, CDR2 SYGVKD. Trimming took 5 bases from V and 6 from J, leaving 10 bases between them. The CDR3 DNA reads as TGTGCCATCAGTATGGCGGGTAATGGCTACACCTTC. As protein: CAISMAGNGYTF.

V and J are TRBV28 and TRBJ2-3; 8 bases line up with TRBD1. V was clipped by 1 base and J by 2 bases; unmatched bases: 2. The CDR3 is made up of 15 amino acids. Germline lookup yields CDR1 MDHEN and CDR2 SYDVKM. The CDR3 coding sequence is TGTGCCAGCAGTTTATTCCAGGGGGCCACAGATACGCAGTATTTT. Protein: CASSLFQGATDTQYF.